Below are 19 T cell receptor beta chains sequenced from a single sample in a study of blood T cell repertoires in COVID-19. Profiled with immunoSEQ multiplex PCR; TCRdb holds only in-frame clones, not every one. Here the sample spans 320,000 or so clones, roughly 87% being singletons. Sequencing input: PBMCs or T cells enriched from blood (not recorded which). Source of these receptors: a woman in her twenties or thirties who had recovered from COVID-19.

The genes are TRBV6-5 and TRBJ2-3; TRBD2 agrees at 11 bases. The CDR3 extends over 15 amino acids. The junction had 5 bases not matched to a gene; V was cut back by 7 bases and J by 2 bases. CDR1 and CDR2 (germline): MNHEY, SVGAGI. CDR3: CASTPGLADTDTQYF. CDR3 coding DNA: TGTGCCAGCACCCCGGGACTAGCGGACACAGATACGCAGTATTTT.

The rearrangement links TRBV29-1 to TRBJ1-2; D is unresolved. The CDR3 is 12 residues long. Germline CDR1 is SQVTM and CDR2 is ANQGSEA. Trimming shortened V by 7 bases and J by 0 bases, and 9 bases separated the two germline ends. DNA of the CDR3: TGCAGCGCAATCGGTCCTAACTATGGCTACACCTTC. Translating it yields CSAIGPNYGYTF.

CDR3 coding DNA: TGTGCCAGCAGCTCTCCAGGGATTGGGTACGAGCAGTACTTC. Translation gives CASSSPGIGYEQYF. The chain carries TRBV7-2 and TRBJ2-7; D is possibly TRBD1 (5 bases). The ends were cut back, 4 bases at V and 4 bases at J, with 14 bases in the middle. Germline assignment: CDR1 SGHTA and CDR2 FQGNSA. CDR3 length: 14 residues.

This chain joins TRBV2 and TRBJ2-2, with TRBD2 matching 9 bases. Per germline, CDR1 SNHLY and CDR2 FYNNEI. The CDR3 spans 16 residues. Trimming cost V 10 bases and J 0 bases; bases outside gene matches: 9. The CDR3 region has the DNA TGTGCCACCCAAAGAGCTAGCGGGGCGAACACCGGGGAGCTGTTTTTT. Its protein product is CATQRASGANTGELFF.

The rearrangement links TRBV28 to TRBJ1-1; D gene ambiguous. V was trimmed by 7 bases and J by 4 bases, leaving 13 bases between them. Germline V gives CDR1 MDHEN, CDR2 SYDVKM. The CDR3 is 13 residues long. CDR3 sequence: CASTPGGGTEAFF. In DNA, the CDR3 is TGTGCCAGCACCCCCGGTGGCGGCACTGAAGCTTTCTTT.

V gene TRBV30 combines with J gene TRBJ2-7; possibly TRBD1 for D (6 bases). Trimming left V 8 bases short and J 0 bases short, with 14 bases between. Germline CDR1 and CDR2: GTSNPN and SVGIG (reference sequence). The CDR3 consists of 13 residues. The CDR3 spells CARTGPSSYEQYF. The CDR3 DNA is TGTGCCAGAACAGGGCCGAGCTCCTACGAGCAGTACTTC.

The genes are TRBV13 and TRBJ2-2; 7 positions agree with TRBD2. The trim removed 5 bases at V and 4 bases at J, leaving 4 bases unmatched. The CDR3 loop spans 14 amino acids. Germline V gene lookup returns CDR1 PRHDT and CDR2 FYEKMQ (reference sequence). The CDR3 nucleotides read TGTGCCAGCAGCCTTGGGGGGGGCACCGGGGAGCTGTTTTTT. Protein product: CASSLGGGTGELFF.

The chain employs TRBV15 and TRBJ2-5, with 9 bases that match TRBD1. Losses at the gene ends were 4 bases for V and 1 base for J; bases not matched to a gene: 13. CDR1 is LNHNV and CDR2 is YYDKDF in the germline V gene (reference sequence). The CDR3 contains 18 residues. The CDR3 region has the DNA TGTGCCACCAGCAAAGACTGGCCGGGACAGGGAAGCCAAGAGACCCAGTACTTC. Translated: CATSKDWPGQGSQETQYF.

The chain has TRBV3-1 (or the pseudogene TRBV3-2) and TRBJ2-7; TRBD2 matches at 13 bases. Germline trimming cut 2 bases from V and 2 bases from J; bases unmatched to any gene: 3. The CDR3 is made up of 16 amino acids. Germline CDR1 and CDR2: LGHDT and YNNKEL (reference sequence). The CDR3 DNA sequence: TGTGCCAGCAGCCAACAACTAGCGGGGGGGCCCTACGAGCAGTACTTC. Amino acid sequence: CASSQQLAGGPYEQYF.

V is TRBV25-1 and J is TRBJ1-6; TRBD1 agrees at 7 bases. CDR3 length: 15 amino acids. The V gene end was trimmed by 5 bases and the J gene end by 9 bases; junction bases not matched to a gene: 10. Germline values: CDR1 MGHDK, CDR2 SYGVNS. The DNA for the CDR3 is TGTGCCAGCAGTTCAAAGGGGGCCGGGGGTTCACCCCTCCACTTT. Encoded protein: CASSSKGAGGSPLHF.

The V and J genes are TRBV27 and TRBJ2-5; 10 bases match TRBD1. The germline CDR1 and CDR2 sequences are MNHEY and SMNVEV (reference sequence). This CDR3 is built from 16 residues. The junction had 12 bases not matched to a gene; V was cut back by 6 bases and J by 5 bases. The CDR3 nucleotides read TGTGCCAGCAGCCTAAGACCGGGACAGGGGTGGGAGACCCAGTACTTC. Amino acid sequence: CASSLRPGQGWETQYF.

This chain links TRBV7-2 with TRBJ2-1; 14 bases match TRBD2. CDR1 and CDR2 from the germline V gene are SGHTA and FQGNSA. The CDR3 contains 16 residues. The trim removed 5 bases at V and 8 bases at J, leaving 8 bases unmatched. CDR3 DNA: TGTGCCAGCAGCACCCCCGGGACTAGCGGGGGCTATGAGCAGTTCTTC. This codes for CASSTPGTSGGYEQFF.

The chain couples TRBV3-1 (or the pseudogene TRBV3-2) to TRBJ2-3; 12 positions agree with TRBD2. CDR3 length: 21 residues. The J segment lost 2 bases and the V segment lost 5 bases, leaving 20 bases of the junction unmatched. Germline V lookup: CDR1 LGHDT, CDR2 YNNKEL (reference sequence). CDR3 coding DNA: TGTGCCAGCAGCTCTACCCCTAGCGGGGGGGTGTGGGGAACCGCCACAGATACGCAGTATTTT. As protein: CASSSTPSGGVWGTATDTQYF.

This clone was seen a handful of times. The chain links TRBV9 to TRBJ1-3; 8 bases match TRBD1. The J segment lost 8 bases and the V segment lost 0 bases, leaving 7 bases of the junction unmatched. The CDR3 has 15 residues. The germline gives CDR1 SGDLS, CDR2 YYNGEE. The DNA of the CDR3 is TGTGCCAGCAGCGTAGAAAGGGTGACAGGGGACACCATATATTTT. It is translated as CASSVERVTGDTIYF. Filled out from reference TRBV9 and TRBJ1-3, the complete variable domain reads DSGVTQTPKHLITATGQRVTLRCSPRSGDLSVYWYQQSLDQGLQFLIQYYNGEERAKGNILERFSAQQFPDLHSELNLSSLELGDSALYFCASSVERVTGDTIYFGEGSWLTVV.

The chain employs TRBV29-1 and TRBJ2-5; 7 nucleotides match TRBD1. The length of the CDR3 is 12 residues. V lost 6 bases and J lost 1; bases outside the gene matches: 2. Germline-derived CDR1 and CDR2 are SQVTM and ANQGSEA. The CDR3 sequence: CSVGTVQETQYF. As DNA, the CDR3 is TGCAGCGTCGGGACAGTCCAAGAGACCCAGTACTTC.

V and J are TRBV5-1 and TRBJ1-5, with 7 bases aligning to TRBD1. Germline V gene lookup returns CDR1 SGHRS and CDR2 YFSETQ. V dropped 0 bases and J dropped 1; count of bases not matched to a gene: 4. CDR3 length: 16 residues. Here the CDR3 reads CASSLVGGGSNQPQHF. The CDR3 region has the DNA TGCGCCAGCAGCTTGGTCGGAGGGGGCAGCAATCAGCCCCAGCATTTT.

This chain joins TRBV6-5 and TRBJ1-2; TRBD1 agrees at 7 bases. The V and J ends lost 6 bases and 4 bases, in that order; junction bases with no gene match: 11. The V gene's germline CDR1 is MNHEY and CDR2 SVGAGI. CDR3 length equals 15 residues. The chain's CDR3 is CASRTGPVGAYGYTF. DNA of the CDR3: TGTGCCAGCAGGACAGGGCCCGTAGGTGCCTATGGCTACACCTTC.

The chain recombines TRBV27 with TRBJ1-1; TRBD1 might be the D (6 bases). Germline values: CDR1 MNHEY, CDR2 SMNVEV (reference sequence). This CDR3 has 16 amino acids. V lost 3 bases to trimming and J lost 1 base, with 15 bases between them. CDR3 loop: CASSLDTDRRNTEAFF. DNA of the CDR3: TGTGCCAGCAGTTTGGATACGGACAGAAGGAACACTGAAGCTTTCTTT.

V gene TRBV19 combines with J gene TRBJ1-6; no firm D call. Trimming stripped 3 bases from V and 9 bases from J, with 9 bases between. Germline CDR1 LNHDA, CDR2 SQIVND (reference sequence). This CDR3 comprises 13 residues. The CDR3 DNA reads TGTGCCAGTAGTATGGCAGAGGGTTCACCCCTCCACTTT. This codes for CASSMAEGSPLHF.